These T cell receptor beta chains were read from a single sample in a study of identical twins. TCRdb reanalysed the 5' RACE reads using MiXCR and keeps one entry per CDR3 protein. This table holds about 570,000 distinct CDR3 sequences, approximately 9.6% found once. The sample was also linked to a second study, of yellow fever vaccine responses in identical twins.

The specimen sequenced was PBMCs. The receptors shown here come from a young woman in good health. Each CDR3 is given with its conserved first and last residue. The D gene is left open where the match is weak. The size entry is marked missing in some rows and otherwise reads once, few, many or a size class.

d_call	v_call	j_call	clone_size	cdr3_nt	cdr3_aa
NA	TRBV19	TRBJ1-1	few	TGTGCCAGTGGCAGGGGATCCACTGAAGCTTTCTTT	CASGRGSTEAFF
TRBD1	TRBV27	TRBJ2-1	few	TGTGCCAGCAGTTTGAGGGGGCAAATATATGAGCAGTTCTTC	CASSLRGQIYEQFF
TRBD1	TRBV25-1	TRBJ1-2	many	TGTGCCAGCAGTGAATGGGGGACAGCTGGATACGGCTACACCTTC	CASSEWGTAGYGYTF
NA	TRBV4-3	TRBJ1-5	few	TGCGCCAGCAGCCAAGATCTAGAAAGGCCCCAGCATTTT	CASSQDLERPQHF
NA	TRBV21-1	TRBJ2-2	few	TGTGCCAGCAGCAAAGAGACTAGCGGCCCAACCGGGGAGCTGTTTTTT	CASSKETSGPTGELFF
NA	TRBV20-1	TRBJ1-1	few	TGCAGTGCCCTTCTCGTCCAGCCGGGGAACACTGAAGCTTTCTTT	CSALLVQPGNTEAFF
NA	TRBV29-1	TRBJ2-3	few	TGCAGCGTGGGGGGTGGGGGGACCACAGATACGCAGTATTTT	CSVGGGGTTDTQYF
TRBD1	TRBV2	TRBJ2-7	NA	TGTGCCAGCAGAGCCTTAGGACAGGTGGGCGAGCAGTACTTC	CASRALGQVGEQYF
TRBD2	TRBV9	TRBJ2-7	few	TGTGCCAGCAGCGCCCACTCTAGCGGAGTTCTAGACGAGCAGTACTTC	CASSAHSSGVLDEQYF
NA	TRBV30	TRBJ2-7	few	TGTGCCTGGAGCGATTATAGCGGCATCTACGAGCAGTACTTC	CAWSDYSGIYEQYF
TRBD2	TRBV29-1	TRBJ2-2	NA	TGCAGCGTTGGAGGACTAGCGGGGATGAACACCGGGGAGCTGTTTTTT	CSVGGLAGMNTGELFF
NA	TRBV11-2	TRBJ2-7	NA	TGTGCCAGCAGCTTGTTTGGGGGTTCGGGCTACGAGCTGTACTTC	CASSLFGGSGYELYF
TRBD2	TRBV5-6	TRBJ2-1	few	TGTGCCAGCAGCTCCGGGACTAGCGGGTCTTACAATGAGCAGTTCTTC	CASSSGTSGSYNEQFF
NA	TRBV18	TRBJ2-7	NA	TGTGCCAGCTCACCACCGCCCTCACAGGGTCTGGGCTACGAGCAGTACTTC	CASSPPPSQGLGYEQYF
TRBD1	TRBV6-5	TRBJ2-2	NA	TGTGCCAGCAGTTACACAGGGGTCGAAGCCGGGGAGCTGTTTTTT	CASSYTGVEAGELFF
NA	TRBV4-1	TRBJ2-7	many	TGCGCCAGCAGCCAAGAGTGGTTTTACGAGCAGTACTTC	CASSQEWFYEQYF
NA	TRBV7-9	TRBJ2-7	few	TGTGCCAGCAGCTCGGATACAAGCTACGAGCAGTACTTC	CASSSDTSYEQYF
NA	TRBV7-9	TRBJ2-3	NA	TGTGCCAGCAGCTTTCGTACTAGCACAGATACGCAGTATTTT	CASSFRTSTDTQYF
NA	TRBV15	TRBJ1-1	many	TGTGCCACCAGCAGAGATGGCTCTAAAGCTTATACTGAAGCTTTCTTT	CATSRDGSKAYTEAFF
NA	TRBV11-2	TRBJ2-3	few	TGTGCCAGCAGCTTAGGGCGCCGCGGTGGGACAGATACGCAGTATTTT	CASSLGRRGGTDTQYF
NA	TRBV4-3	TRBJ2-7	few	TGCGCCAGCAGCCAAGCGGTATACTCCTACGAGCAGTACTTC	CASSQAVYSYEQYF
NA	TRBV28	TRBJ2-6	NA	TGTGCCAGCAGGCCCCGTCGACTTGCTGGGGCCAACGTCCTGACTTTC	CASRPRRLAGANVLTF
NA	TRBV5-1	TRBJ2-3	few	TGCGCCAGCAGCGTCGGGGGTCCTCCAGATACGCAGTATTTT	CASSVGGPPDTQYF
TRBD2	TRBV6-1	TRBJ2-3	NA	TGTGCCAACCAGCGGCTAGCGGGGGAGGGCACAGATACGCAGTATTTT	CANQRLAGEGTDTQYF
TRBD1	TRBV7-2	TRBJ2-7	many	TGTGCCAGCGGGACAGGGCCCGCCGAGCAGTACTTC	CASGTGPAEQYF
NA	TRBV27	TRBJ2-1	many	TGTGCCAGCAAGTTGGAAAGGGGGTCCTCCTACAATGAGCAGTTCTTC	CASKLERGSSYNEQFF
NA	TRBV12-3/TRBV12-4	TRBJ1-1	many	TGTGCCAGCAGTTTAGTACGGGGCGGTGAAGCTTTCTTT	CASSLVRGGEAFF
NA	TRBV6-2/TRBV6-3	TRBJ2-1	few	TGTGCCAGCAAAGGTACTAGAAGCGGTTACAATGAGCAGTTCTTC	CASKGTRSGYNEQFF
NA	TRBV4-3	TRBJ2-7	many	TGCGCCAGCAGCCAAGATCTGGGGGCCAAGCAGTACTTC	CASSQDLGAKQYF
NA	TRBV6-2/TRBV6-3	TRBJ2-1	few	TGTGCCAGCAGCCGAAAAGGGGACCTTCGGTCCTACAATGAGCAGTTCTTC	CASSRKGDLRSYNEQFF